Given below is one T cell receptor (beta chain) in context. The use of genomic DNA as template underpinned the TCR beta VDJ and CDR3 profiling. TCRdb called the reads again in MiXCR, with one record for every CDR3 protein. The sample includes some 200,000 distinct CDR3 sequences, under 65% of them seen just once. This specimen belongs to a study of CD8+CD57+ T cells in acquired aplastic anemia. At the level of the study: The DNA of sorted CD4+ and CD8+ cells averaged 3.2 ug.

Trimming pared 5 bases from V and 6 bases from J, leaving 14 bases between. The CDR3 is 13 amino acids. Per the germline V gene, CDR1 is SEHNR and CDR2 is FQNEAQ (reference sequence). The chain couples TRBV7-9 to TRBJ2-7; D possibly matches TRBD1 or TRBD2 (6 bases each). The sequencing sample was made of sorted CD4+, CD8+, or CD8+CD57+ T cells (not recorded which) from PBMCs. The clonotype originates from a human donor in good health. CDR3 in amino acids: CASSRSGASEQYF. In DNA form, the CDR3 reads TGTGCCAGCAGCCGATCGGGGGCCTCCGAGCAGTACTTC.